The sequence of this TCR beta chain was determined in a study of blood T cells in healthy people across ages (dated by TCRdb to the mid-2010s). With respect to the entire study: Template switching captured roughly one uniquely barcoded TCR beta cDNA molecule per two T cells in model experiments. Using deep sequencing normalized with unique cDNA molecular identifiers, the study measured how TCR beta repertoire diversity changes with age. The donors were split into four age groups: young (average about 16 years), middle-aged (39), aged (approximately 60) and long-lived (roughly 77). To avoid experimental bias, donors of different ages were distributed randomly across sequencing lanes. For two donors (one aged 18 to 30 and one aged 80 or older), the study analyzed two additional independent replicas of 1 million unique cDNA reads from the same blood draw.

Preparation of the library involved 5' RACE. The second PCR ran for roughly 6 to 11 cycles and used a J-beta primer mix along with a sample-barcoded 5' primer. A template-switch 5' adaptor carrying 12 random nucleotides introduced a unique molecular identifier onto each TCR beta cDNA molecule. Each sample yielded at least 3 million CDR3-containing paired-end reads. The Mint cDNA synthesis kit, primed by a TRBC-specific oligonucleotide, was used to synthesize first-strand cDNA from all RNA. Following uracil-DNA glycosylase treatment, all cDNA underwent a first 18-cycle PCR with the universal primers M1SS and BC2_uni_R. Per the original workflow: Normalization of each sample was performed by random selection of 1 million high-quality reads, each carrying a distinct molecular identifier. Instead of being binned into consensus sequences, reads with shared molecular identifiers were discarded. MiTCR, set to a Q25 quality threshold and the strictest error-elimination algorithm, was used for CDR3 identification, clonotype clustering and error correction. Lower-bound total TCR beta diversity was estimated with a nonparametric unseen species model using Euler transformation. Through fastp at Q25 and MiXCR, TCRdb rebuilt clones from the public reads, retaining in-frame beta chains. Rows with a matching CDR3 protein are joined into one entry that keeps the most common DNA and genes. The V and J calls were determined by TCRdb, not by the authors. This sample is represented by some 1.8 million distinct CDR3 sequences; about two fifths of them were singletons. The leading ten clones occupy about 23% of the sample.

Findings and caveats that apply to the study as a whole: Since profiling was done on bulk unsorted PBMCs, naive and antigen-experienced compartments could not be conclusively compared. Estimates of total diversity based on one million sequenced T cells were considered lower bounds and underestimates. The CMV infection status of donors was not known, potentially confounding age-related changes in expanded clonotypes. A strong correlation was found between observed TCR beta diversity and the percentage of naive T cells measured by flow cytometry. As age increased, observed TCR beta diversity per million T cells dropped in a roughly linear way, and a significant reduction was already evident by age 40. Compared with the aged group, the long-lived group had more naive CD4+ T cells, fewer expanded clones and increased TCR diversity, suggesting age selection.

In its sample, this clonotype was seen a few times. The specificity of this receptor is unknown. No quality values exist for individual bases; no much larger clone is one base distant. The cysteine opens and the phenylalanine closes a CDR3 of 17 amino acids. Only the CDR3 DNA stays, 51 bases, in frame from base 1. The V end gives up 2 bases and the J end 3 bases, leaving 8 bases in the junction not matched to a gene. The germline V gene sets CDR1 to MNHEY and CDR2 to SVGAGI. The roughly 39 donors, aged about 6 to 100 years, were systemically healthy Caucasian individuals from Russia. Each donor gave 9 to 10 milliliters of peripheral blood, collected into EDTA-treated Vacutainer tubes. Ficoll-Paque density-gradient centrifugation was used to isolate PBMCs, with at least 6.5 million per sample. Trizol reagent was used to extract total RNA from the PBMCs, yielding at least 6 micrograms per sample. For every donor, an aliquot of PBMCs went through flow cytometry to measure the percentages of naive CD45RAhigh/CD27high T cells.

The origin of this receptor is a human donor in good health. The chain was built from TRBV6-5 and TRBJ2-5; 11 bases in the middle match TRBD2. Sequencing used blood. The CDR3 reads CASSYRGGLAEEETQYF. In nucleotides, the sequence is TGTGCCAGCAGTTACAGGGGGGGACTAGCGGAAGAAGAGACCCAGTACTTC.